The 24 T cell receptor beta chains given below trace back to one sample, sequenced in a study of spatial heterogeneity in lung cancer. TCRdb re-called the 5' RACE reads through MiXCR, storing one row per CDR3 protein. The sample records some 83,000 distinct CDR3 sequences, 8% being singletons. Described time point: sample taken at primary tumor resection. This specimen consisted of PBMCs, obtained at surgery. The source is a male donor with early-stage non-small cell lung cancer.

This clonotype came up many times. V is TRBV19 and J is TRBJ2-1; D could derive from TRBD1 or TRBD2 (5 bases each). Trimming left V 6 bases short and J 0 bases short, with 18 bases between. This CDR3 spans 17 amino acids. CDR1 and CDR2 from the germline V gene are LNHDA and SQIVND (reference sequence). The CDR3 here is CASRPQGVQSSYNEQFF. The CDR3 DNA reads as TGTGCCAGTAGGCCCCAGGGAGTCCAAAGCTCCTACAATGAGCAGTTCTTC.

This clonotype was detected many times. The rearrangement joins TRBV9 to TRBJ2-3; D is undetermined. CDR1 and CDR2 from the germline V gene are SGDLS and YYNGEE. This CDR3 comprises 15 residues. The V gene lost 0 bases and the J gene lost 6 bases, with 14 bases spanning the gap. The CDR3 DNA follows: TGTGCCAGCAGCGTAGGCCTTGGGCATGTGGATACGCAGTATTTT. Translated: CASSVGLGHVDTQYF.

There are many counts of this clonotype. The chain links TRBV20-1 to TRBJ2-3; D uncertain. Trimming removed 6 bases at V and 1 base at J, with 11 bases between. Germline lookup yields CDR1 DFQATT and CDR2 SNEGSKA (reference sequence). CDR3 length: 13 amino acids. This chain's CDR3 is CSAITTGTDTQYF. The CDR3 DNA follows: TGCAGTGCAATTACGACTGGCACAGATACGCAGTATTTT.

This clonotype was seen repeatedly, ten times or more. V usage is TRBV20-1 and J usage is TRBJ2-3; D remains unclear. In germline, CDR1 is DFQATT, CDR2 SNEGSKA (reference sequence). Trimming left V 4 bases short and J 0 bases short, with 14 bases between. There are 15 residues in the CDR3. CDR3 bases: TGCAGTGCTATTTCCCGATCCTCTAGCACAGATACGCAGTATTTT. It yields the protein CSAISRSSSTDTQYF.

The table lists this clonotype with a few counts. V gene TRBV5-1 combines with J gene TRBJ2-2; either TRBD1 or TRBD2 may fit D (6 bases each). Trimming took 1 base from V and 5 from J, leaving 18 bases between them. The CDR3 is 17 residues long. In germline, CDR1 is SGHRS, CDR2 YFSETQ. The CDR3 sequence is CASSLTGTGALTGELFF. The CDR3 coding sequence is TGCGCCAGCAGCTTGACCGGGACGGGGGCTTTAACCGGGGAGCTGTTTTTT. The variable domain in full, with the rest retrieved from reference TRBV5-1 and TRBJ2-2, is KAGVTQTPRYLIKTRGQQVTLSCSPISGHRSVSWYQQTPGQGLQFLFEYFSETQRNKGNFPGRFSGRQFSNSRSEMNVSTLELGDSALYLCASSLTGTGALTGELFFGEGSRLTVL.

The J gene is TRBJ2-1, the V gene TRBV25-1, with 14 positions matching TRBD2. With 5 bases clipped from V and 10 bases from J, the junction kept 13 bases outside the gene matches. This CDR3 has 17 residues. Per the germline V gene, CDR1 is MGHDK and CDR2 is SYGVNS. The CDR3 sequence: CASSYPRGLAGASEQFF. The CDR3 DNA sequence: TGTGCCAGCAGTTACCCGAGGGGACTAGCGGGAGCGAGCGAGCAGTTCTTC.

This clonotype showed up just a few times. Written as DNA, the CDR3 is TGTGCCTGGAGGGGGATTGGGACCTACGAGCAGTACTTC. The encoded protein is CAWRGIGTYEQYF. The chain joins TRBV30 to TRBJ2-7; D unclear. Germline V lookup: CDR1 GTSNPN, CDR2 SVGIG (reference sequence). The CDR3 covers 13 residues. Trimming pared 3 bases from V and 2 bases from J, leaving 11 bases between.

This clonotype was observed a handful of times. The chain carries TRBV9 and TRBJ1-1, with D uncertain. Germline CDR1 SGDLS, CDR2 YYNGEE. The CDR3 consists of 14 residues. Trimming left V 1 base short and J 1 base short, with 8 bases between. CDR3 loop: CASSVIGQNTEAFF. The CDR3 DNA reads as TGTGCCAGCAGCGTAATTGGGCAGAACACTGAAGCTTTCTTT.

The sample holds many counts of this clonotype. V and J are TRBV3-1 and TRBJ2-2; D gene ambiguous. The germline CDR1 and CDR2 sequences are LGHDT and YNNKEL (reference sequence). The CDR3 is 13 residues long. Trimming removed 1 base at V and 6 bases at J, with 6 bases between. The CDR3 sequence is CASSQASAGELFF. The DNA of the CDR3 is TGTGCCAGCAGCCAAGCAAGTGCCGGGGAGCTGTTTTTT.

This chain links TRBV3-1 with TRBJ2-1; D ambiguous. V lost 1 base, J lost 6 bases, and 4 bases lay in between. The CDR3 extends over 12 amino acids. Germline CDR1 LGHDT, CDR2 YNNKEL (reference sequence). This CDR3 is CASSQVGNEQFF. The CDR3 DNA sequence: TGTGCCAGCAGCCAAGTTGGCAATGAGCAGTTCTTC.

The chain uses TRBV30 and TRBJ2-7, with a tentative D call TRBD1 (5 bases). V was cut by 4 bases and J by 3 bases, with 10 bases left in between. The CDR3 is 12 amino acids. The germline gives CDR1 GTSNPN, CDR2 SVGIG (reference sequence). The CDR3 nucleotides read TGTGCCTGGACAGGGCAAAGCTACGAGCAGTACTTC. Translation gives CAWTGQSYEQYF.

This clonotype was counted at least ten times. The J gene is TRBJ2-4, the V gene TRBV7-2, with 13 bases lining up with TRBD2. The J segment lost 5 bases and the V segment lost 6 bases, leaving 4 bases of the junction unmatched. Germline CDR1 SGHTA, CDR2 FQGNSA. This CDR3 comprises 15 residues. The CDR3 DNA follows: TGTGCCAGCAGGAGGGGGACTAGCGGGGAAAACATTCAGTACTTC. This codes for CASRRGTSGENIQYF.

This clonotype has a count of ten or more. The V and J genes are TRBV20-1 and TRBJ1-6, with a possible D match to TRBD1 (5 bases). The germline gives CDR1 DFQATT, CDR2 SNEGSKA (reference sequence). The CDR3 is 15 residues long. With 1 base removed from V and 5 bases from J, the gap between germline ends came to 12 bases. CDR3 DNA sequence: TGCAGTGCTAGAGGGCGCCAGGGAGATAATTCACCCCTCCACTTT. Protein sequence: CSARGRQGDNSPLHF.

This clonotype has just a few counts. This chain connects TRBV6-5 to TRBJ2-3; D gene unclear. Between the trimmed V and J ends, which lost 4 bases and 3 bases, there was a span of 8 bases. In germline, CDR1 is MNHEY, CDR2 SVGAGI. The CDR3 contains 13 residues. The CDR3 coding sequence is TGTGCCAGCAGTTGGGGAAGAACAGATACGCAGTATTTT. This sequence encodes CASSWGRTDTQYF.

This clonotype was observed at least ten times. This rearrangement joins TRBV5-1 to TRBJ1-1, with D possibly matching TRBD1 (5 bases). The germline V gene has CDR1 SGHRS and CDR2 YFSETQ. This CDR3 contains 16 residues. V lost 4 bases and J lost 3, with 19 bases in between. CDR3 nucleotides: TGCGCCAGCAGCGAACAGCATCCCCAGGGCTACACTGAAGCTTTCTTT. Protein product: CASSEQHPQGYTEAFF.

Details on this clonotype: Given a much more abundant clone one base away, this may be a read error. This CDR3 fails to terminate in the conserved phenylalanine or tryptophan, so it likely reflects a read error. The chain couples TRBV7-9 to TRBJ1-1; D is ambiguous. The V end was cut by 2 bases, the J end by 3 bases, with 7 bases between. Per the germline V gene, CDR1 is SEHNR and CDR2 is FQNEAQ (reference sequence). The CDR3 loop spans 13 amino acids. CDR3 residues: CASSLNVDTEAFS. The CDR3 nucleotides read TGTGCCAGCAGCTTAAACGTAGACACTGAAGCTTTCTCT.

The chain employs TRBV19 and TRBJ1-6, with 9 bases fitting TRBD1. Losses at the gene ends were 5 bases for V and 5 bases for J; bases not matched to a gene: 1. Germline V lookup: CDR1 LNHDA, CDR2 SQIVND (reference sequence). The CDR3 consists of 14 residues. CDR3 sequence: CASSDRGNNSPLHF. CDR3 in DNA: TGTGCCAGTAGTGACAGGGGGAATAATTCACCCCTCCACTTT.

This clonotype was counted between two and nine times. The rearrangement links TRBV19 to TRBJ2-2; D is ambiguous. V was pared by 6 bases and J by 8 bases, with 7 bases between. Germline lookup yields CDR1 LNHDA and CDR2 SQIVND (reference sequence). This CDR3 is built from 11 residues. In DNA form, the CDR3 reads TGTGCCAGTAGCACACCGGGGGAGCTGTTTTTT. Its translation is CASSTPGELFF.

The rearrangement joins TRBV6-6 to TRBJ2-1, with 11 bases fitting TRBD2. The V gene's germline CDR1 is MNHNY and CDR2 SVGAGI (reference sequence). The V gene end was trimmed by 5 bases and the J gene end by 9 bases; junction bases not matched to a gene: 9. The CDR3 length is 15 residues. CDR3 bases: TGTGCCAGCAGTCCGGGACTAGCGGAGGGAGGTGAGCAGTTCTTC. Amino acids: CASSPGLAEGGEQFF.

This clonotype was picked up many times. The chain uses TRBV12-3 or TRBV12-4 and TRBJ2-7; 9 bases are a match to TRBD1. The CDR3 runs to 15 residues. Trimming took 3 bases from V and 6 from J; bases not matched to a gene: 9. Written as DNA, the CDR3 is TGTGCCAGCAGTTTCGCCGGGACAGGGAGAGGCGAGCAGTACTTC. Its translation: CASSFAGTGRGEQYF.

The genes are TRBV30 and TRBJ2-1; D unclear. The germline V gene encodes CDR1 GTSNPN and CDR2 SVGIG (reference sequence). V lost 3 bases, J lost 9 bases, and 15 bases lay in between. The length of the CDR3 is 13 residues. CDR3 in DNA: TGTGCCTGGAGCACCGGCCATGGGCCTGAGCAGTTCTTC. Translation: CAWSTGHGPEQFF.

In this sample, this clonotype turned up many times. The chain has TRBV2 and TRBJ1-1, with TRBD1 as a possible D gene (5 bases). V was shortened by 5 bases and J by 6 bases, with 16 bases between the two germline ends. The CDR3 length is 14 residues. The germline V gene encodes CDR1 SNHLY and CDR2 FYNNEI. CDR3 nucleotides: TGTGCCAGCAGTCCTTTCTATGGGACCTCTGAAGCTTTCTTT. This sequence encodes CASSPFYGTSEAFF.

This clonotype was detected only a few times. The rearrangement links TRBV4-2 to TRBJ1-5; TRBD1 aligns across 7 bases. V lost 0 bases and J lost 4; bases outside the gene matches: 3. Germline values: CDR1 LGHNA, CDR2 YNFKEQ. The CDR3 covers 15 residues. Here the CDR3 reads CASSQETGDNQPQHF. The CDR3, as DNA: TGTGCCAGCAGCCAAGAAACAGGGGATAATCAGCCCCAGCATTTT.

This clonotype has ten or more counts. The chain is built from TRBV10-3 and TRBJ2-6; D gene uncertain. This CDR3 is 13 amino acids long. V was trimmed by 5 bases and J by 2 bases, leaving 4 bases between them. CDR1 is ENHRY, CDR2 SYGVKD, per germline. The CDR3 loop reads CAISYTGANVLTF. CDR3 bases: TGTGCCATCAGTTATACTGGGGCCAACGTCCTGACTTTC.